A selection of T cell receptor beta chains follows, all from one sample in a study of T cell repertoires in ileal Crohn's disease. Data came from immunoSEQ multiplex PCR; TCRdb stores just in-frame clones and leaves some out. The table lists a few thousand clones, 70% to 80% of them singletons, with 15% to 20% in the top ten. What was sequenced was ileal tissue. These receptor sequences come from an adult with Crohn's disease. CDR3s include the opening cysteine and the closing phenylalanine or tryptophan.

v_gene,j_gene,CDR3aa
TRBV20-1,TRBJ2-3,CSGGADTQYF
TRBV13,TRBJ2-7,CASSFSPYEQYF
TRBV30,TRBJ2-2,CAWRRVSNTGELFF
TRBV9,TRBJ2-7,CASSSQTEASEQYF
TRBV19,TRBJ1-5,CASSLFSPDQPQHF
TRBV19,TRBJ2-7,CASSTRSGDEQYF
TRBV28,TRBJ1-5,CASSSQGAYQPQHF
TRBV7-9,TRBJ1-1,CASSSILTGGNTEAFF
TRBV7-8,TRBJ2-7,CASSLGGQNYEQYF
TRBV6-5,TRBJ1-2,CASSFSALNYGYTF
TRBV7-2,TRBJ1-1,CASSLRRETEAFF
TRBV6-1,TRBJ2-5,CASSSLNPGVETQYF
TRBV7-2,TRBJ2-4,CASSLWGGTLAKNIQYF
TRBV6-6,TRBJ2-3,CASSYGTGSTDTQYF
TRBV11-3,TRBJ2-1,CASSLASRIASHNEQFF
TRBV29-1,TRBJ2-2,CSVGQGARQLFF
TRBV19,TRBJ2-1,CASSAQMAEQFF
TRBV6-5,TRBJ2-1,CASSYGTIRDEQFF
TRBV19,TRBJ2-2,CASSPGQGVPGELFF
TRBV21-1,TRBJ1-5,CASSKWGVDNQPQHF
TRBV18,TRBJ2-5,CASSPIRDSQETQYF
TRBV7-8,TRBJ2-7,CASSPGLSYEQYF
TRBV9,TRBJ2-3,CASSARTGRGADTQYF
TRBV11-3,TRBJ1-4,CASSVRQIQNEKLFF
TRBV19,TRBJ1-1,CASSIRRNTEAFF